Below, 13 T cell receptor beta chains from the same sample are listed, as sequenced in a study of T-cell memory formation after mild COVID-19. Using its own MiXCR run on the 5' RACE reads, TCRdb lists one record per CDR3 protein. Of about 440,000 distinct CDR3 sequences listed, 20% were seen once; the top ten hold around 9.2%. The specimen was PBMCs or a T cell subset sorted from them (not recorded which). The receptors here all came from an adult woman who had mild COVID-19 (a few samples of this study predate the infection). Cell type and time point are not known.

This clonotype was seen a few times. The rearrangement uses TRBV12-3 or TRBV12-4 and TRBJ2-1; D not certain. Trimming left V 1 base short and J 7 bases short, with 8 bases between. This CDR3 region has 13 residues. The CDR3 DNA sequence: TGTGCCAGCAGTTTAGGTCAGGTGAATGAGCAGTTCTTC. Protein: CASSLGQVNEQFF.

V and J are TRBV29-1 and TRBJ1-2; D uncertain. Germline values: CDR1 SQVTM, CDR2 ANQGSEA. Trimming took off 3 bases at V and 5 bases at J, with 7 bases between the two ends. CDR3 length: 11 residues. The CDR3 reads CSVDRNYGYTF. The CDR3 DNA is TGCAGCGTTGATCGTAATTATGGCTACACCTTC.

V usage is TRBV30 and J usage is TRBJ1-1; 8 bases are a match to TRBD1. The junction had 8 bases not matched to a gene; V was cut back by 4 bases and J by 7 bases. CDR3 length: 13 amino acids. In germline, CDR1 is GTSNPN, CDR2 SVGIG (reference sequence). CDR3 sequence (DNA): TGTGCCTGGACAGGGGGCGCTTATAATGAAGCTTTCTTT. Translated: CAWTGGAYNEAFF.

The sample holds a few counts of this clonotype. The CDR3 region has the DNA TGCGCCAGCAGCCCCCCGGACACTGAAGCTTTCTTT. It codes for CASSPPDTEAFF. The chain carries TRBV5-1 and TRBJ1-1; no firm D call. The germline V gene has CDR1 SGHRS and CDR2 YFSETQ. The germline V and J ends were trimmed by 4 bases and 3 bases, with 7 bases remaining between them. This CDR3 has 12 residues.

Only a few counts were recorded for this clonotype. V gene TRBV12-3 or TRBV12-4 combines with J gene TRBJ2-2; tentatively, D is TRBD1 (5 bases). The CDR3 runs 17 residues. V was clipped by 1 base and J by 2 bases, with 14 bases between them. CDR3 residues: CASSLVGPQVNTGELFF. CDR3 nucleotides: TGTGCCAGCAGTTTAGTGGGGCCCCAAGTCAACACCGGGGAGCTGTTTTTT.

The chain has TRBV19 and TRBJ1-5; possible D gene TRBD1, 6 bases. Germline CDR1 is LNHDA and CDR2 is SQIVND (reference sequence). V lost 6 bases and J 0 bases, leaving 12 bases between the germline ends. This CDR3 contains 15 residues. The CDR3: CASRTQGNSNQPQHF. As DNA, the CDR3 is TGTGCCAGTAGGACACAGGGTAATAGCAATCAGCCCCAGCATTTT.

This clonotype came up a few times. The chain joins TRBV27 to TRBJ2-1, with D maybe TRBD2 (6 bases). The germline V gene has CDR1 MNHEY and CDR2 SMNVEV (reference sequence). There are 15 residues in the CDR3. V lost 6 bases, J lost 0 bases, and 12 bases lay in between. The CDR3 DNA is TGTGCCAGCAGACTAGCCCCCGGCTCCTACAATGAGCAGTTCTTC. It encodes CASRLAPGSYNEQFF.

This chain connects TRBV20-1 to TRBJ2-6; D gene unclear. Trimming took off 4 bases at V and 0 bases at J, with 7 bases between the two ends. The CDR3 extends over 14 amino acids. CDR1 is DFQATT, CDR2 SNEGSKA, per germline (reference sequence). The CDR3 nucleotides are TGCAGTGCTAAGGGCAGCTCTGGGGCCAACGTCCTGACTTTC. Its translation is CSAKGSSGANVLTF.

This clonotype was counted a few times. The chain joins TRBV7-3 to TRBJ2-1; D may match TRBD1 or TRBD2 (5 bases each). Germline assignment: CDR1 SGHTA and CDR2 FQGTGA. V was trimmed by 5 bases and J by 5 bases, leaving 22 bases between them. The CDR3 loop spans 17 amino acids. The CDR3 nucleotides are TGTGCCAGCAGCCTCGCCCCGACGCCGGGGCTAAACAATGAGCAGTTCTTC. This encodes CASSLAPTPGLNNEQFF.

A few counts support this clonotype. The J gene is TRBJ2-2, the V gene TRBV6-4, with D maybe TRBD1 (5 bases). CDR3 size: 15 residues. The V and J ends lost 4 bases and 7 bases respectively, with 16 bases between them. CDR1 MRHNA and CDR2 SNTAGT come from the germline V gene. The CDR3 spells CASSATETQGGELFF. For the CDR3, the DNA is TGTGCCAGCAGTGCCACGGAAACGCAGGGCGGGGAGCTGTTTTTT.

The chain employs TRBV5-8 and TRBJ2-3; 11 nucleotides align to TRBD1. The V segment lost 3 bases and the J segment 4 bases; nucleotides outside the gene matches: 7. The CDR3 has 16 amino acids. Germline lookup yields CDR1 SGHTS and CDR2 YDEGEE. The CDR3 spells CASSSGQGAVADTQYF. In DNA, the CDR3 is TGTGCCAGCAGCTCCGGACAGGGGGCTGTGGCAGATACGCAGTATTTT.

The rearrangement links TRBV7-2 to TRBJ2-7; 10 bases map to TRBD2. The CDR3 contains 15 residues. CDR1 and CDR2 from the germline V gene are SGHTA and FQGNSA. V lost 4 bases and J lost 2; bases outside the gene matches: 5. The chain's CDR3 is CASSSRLAGTYEQYF. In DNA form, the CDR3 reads TGTGCCAGCAGCTCGAGACTAGCGGGTACCTACGAGCAGTACTTC.

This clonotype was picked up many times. In nucleotides, the CDR3 is TGCGCCAGCACTCTGGGAGCATACAATGAGCAGTTCTTC. Translating it yields CASTLGAYNEQFF. The chain carries TRBV5-1 and TRBJ2-1, with a possible D match to TRBD2 (5 bases). CDR1 and CDR2 (germline): SGHRS, YFSETQ. The CDR3 sequence is 13 residues long. Trimming took 6 bases from V and 4 from J, leaving 11 bases between them.